This T cell receptor (beta chain) was documented in a study of T cell responses to AZD1222 COVID-19 vaccine. Findings and limits, study-wide: Baseline antibody screening turned up just a handful of seropositive AZD1222 recipients.

With regard to this clone: Its antigen remains unknown.

Some clones are missing from TCRdb's copy, which holds only in-frame ones; the method was immunoSEQ multiplex PCR. The table has about 190,000 clones, 87% seen once. The specimen comprised peripheral blood, sampled on day 0 of MenACWY control vaccination. The clonotype comes from an adult in good health.

CDR3 sequence: CSVEEPDRGGYGYTF. Written as DNA, the CDR3 is TGCAGCGTTGAAGAGCCCGACAGGGGGGGCTATGGCTACACCTTC. The rearrangement links TRBV29-1 to TRBJ1-2, with 9 bases aligning to TRBD1. The CDR3 extends over 15 amino acids. V dropped 0 bases and J dropped 4; count of bases not matched to a gene: 6. Per the germline V gene, CDR1 is SQVTM and CDR2 is ANQGSEA.